The 32 T cell receptor beta chains reported below all come from one sample, sequenced in a study of blood T cell repertoires in COVID-19. Sequencing was performed with immunoSEQ multiplex PCR; in TCRdb, only in-frame clones are kept and a portion is missing. The sample yields 190,000 or so clones, less than 95% seen once. The sequencing sample was made of peripheral blood. Receptor source: a man aged 25-40 years with COVID-19, enrolled during active disease.

In this sample, this clone turned up once. The CDR3 here is CAISEGLEHYGYTF. The CDR3 DNA reads TGTGCCATCAGTGAGGGACTTGAACACTATGGCTACACCTTC. The rearrangement uses TRBV10-3 and TRBJ1-2; D remains unclear. The V gene lost 2 bases and the J gene lost 3 bases, with 10 bases spanning the gap. The CDR3 is 14 amino acids. The germline V gene has CDR1 ENHRY and CDR2 SYGVKD.

The V gene is TRBV7-2, the J gene TRBJ1-3; D perhaps matches TRBD1 (5 bases). CDR3 length: 18 residues. V gave up 1 base and J gave up 4 bases, with 20 bases separating them. CDR1 SGHTA and CDR2 FQGNSA come from the germline V gene. CDR3 nucleotides: TGTGCCAGCAGCTTAGTGCGGTCGGGGGGGGTGGAAGGAAACACCATATATTTT. Its translation is CASSLVRSGGVEGNTIYF.

The chain joins TRBV29-1 to TRBJ2-2, with 8 bases identical to TRBD1. Germline CDR1 reads SQVTM; CDR2 reads ANQGSEA. The CDR3 has 20 amino acids. V lost 7 bases, J lost 1 base, and 23 bases stayed unmatched. This CDR3 is CSARKRKPFPGTGNTGELFF. DNA of the CDR3: TGCAGCGCTAGAAAACGAAAACCCTTTCCAGGGACAGGGAACACCGGGGAGCTGTTTTTT.

J is TRBJ1-1 and V is TRBV12-3 or TRBV12-4, with D possibly TRBD1 on 5 matching bases. The CDR3 spans 11 residues. Trimming pared 3 bases from V and 10 bases from J, leaving 9 bases between. The CDR3, as DNA: TGTGCCAGCAGTTTTTCAGGGCGAGCTTTCTTT. Translation: CASSFSGRAFF.

This rearrangement joins TRBV18 to TRBJ1-2; TRBD1 matches 12 bases. The CDR3 is 16 residues long. The V gene's germline CDR1 is KGHSH and CDR2 LQKENI. J was trimmed by 7 bases and V by 3 bases; bases with no gene match: 9. CDR3 nucleotides: TGTGCCAGCTCACCCGATAAGGGACAGGGGGCGGCTGGCTACACCTTC. Its translation is CASSPDKGQGAAGYTF.

J is TRBJ1-2 and V is TRBV5-6; the match to TRBD1 covers 10 bases. The CDR3 runs to 14 residues. Germline V gene lookup returns CDR1 SGHDT and CDR2 YYEEEE. Germline trimming cut 4 bases from V and 4 bases from J; bases unmatched to any gene: 4. The CDR3: CASSTGQGTYGYTF. CDR3 sequence (DNA): TGTGCCAGCAGCACGGGACAGGGGACCTATGGCTACACCTTC.

The rearrangement joins TRBV9 to TRBJ1-3; TRBD1 matches at 11 bases. Germline CDR1 SGDLS, CDR2 YYNGEE. Trimming at V came to 1 base and at J to 2 bases, leaving 5 bases not matched to a gene. This CDR3 has 17 amino acids. The CDR3 spells CASSVSGQGAAGNTIYF. CDR3 nucleotides: TGTGCCAGCAGCGTATCAGGACAGGGGGCAGCTGGAAACACCATATATTTT. The complete variable domain, with remaining parts taken from reference TRBV9 and TRBJ1-3, reads DSGVTQTPKHLITATGQRVTLRCSPRSGDLSVYWYQQSLDQGLQFLIQYYNGEERAKGNILERFSAQQFPDLHSELNLSSLELGDSALYFCASSVSGQGAAGNTIYFGEGSWLTVV.

This chain links TRBV19 with TRBJ1-2, with D possibly being TRBD1 (6 bases). The CDR3 sequence is 13 residues long. The germline V and J ends were trimmed by 6 bases and 3 bases, with 11 bases remaining between them. Germline V gives CDR1 LNHDA, CDR2 SQIVND (reference sequence). CDR3 in amino acids: CASRSTGYYGYTF. The CDR3 coding sequence is TGTGCCAGTAGATCGACAGGCTACTATGGCTACACCTTC.

This chain joins TRBV6-5 and TRBJ1-2; TRBD1 matches at 7 bases. V was pared by 3 bases and J by 8 bases, with 9 bases of the junction left unmatched. Per the germline V gene, CDR1 is MNHEY and CDR2 is SVGAGI. CDR3 length: 14 amino acids. CDR3 nucleotide sequence: TGTGCCAGCAGTTATTCCGACAGGGTGGGAGGCTACACCTTC. Encoded protein: CASSYSDRVGGYTF.

V is TRBV3-1 (or the pseudogene TRBV3-2) and J is TRBJ1-1; 10 bases fit TRBD1. This CDR3 spans 16 amino acids. Trimming removed 4 bases from V and 3 bases from J; junction bases left unmatched: 8. Germline V gene sequence: CDR1 LGHDT, CDR2 YNNKEL (reference sequence). The CDR3 reads CASSPYSGTGDTEAFF. The CDR3 DNA reads as TGTGCCAGCAGCCCCTACTCCGGGACAGGGGACACTGAAGCTTTCTTT.

The chain recombines TRBV30 with TRBJ1-4, with 9 bases fitting TRBD1. There are 15 residues in the CDR3. Per germline, CDR1 GTSNPN and CDR2 SVGIG (reference sequence). J gave up 8 bases and V 1 base, and 8 bases lay outside the gene matches. Here the CDR3 DNA reads TGTGCCTGGAGTGCCGGACAGGGGCTTAAGGAAAAACTGTTTTTT. It codes for CAWSAGQGLKEKLFF.

This clone was found once. V usage is TRBV6-5 and J usage is TRBJ1-1, with D possibly being TRBD1 (5 bases). V lost 6 bases and J 5 bases, leaving 7 bases between the germline ends. Germline V gives CDR1 MNHEY, CDR2 SVGAGI. CDR3 length: 11 amino acids. As DNA, the CDR3 is TGTGCCAGCAGAAGGGGAACTGAAGCTTTCTTT. It translates to CASRRGTEAFF.

The CDR3: CASRTGGFSNEQFF. The CDR3 nucleotides read TGTGCCAGCAGAACAGGGGGCTTCAGCAATGAGCAGTTCTTC. J is TRBJ2-1 and V is TRBV6-5; TRBD1 agrees at 9 bases. The CDR3 contains 14 residues. Germline-derived CDR1 and CDR2 are MNHEY and SVGAGI. V dropped 6 bases and J dropped 6; count of bases not matched to a gene: 6.

This sequence joins TRBV5-4 and TRBJ2-7; D unclear. The germline V and J ends were trimmed by 0 bases and 9 bases, with 13 bases remaining between them. CDR3 size: 13 residues. Per the germline V gene, CDR1 is SGHNT and CDR2 is YYREEE (reference sequence). CDR3 nucleotide sequence: TGTGCCAGCAGCTTGGGGGCCTCCATGAGGCAGTACTTC. Translated, it gives CASSLGASMRQYF.

The chain uses TRBV5-6 and TRBJ2-5; 10 nucleotides agree with TRBD1. In germline, CDR1 is SGHDT, CDR2 YYEEEE. Trimming removed 4 bases from V and 0 bases from J; junction bases left unmatched: 3. There are 15 residues in the CDR3. Here the CDR3 reads CASSGDRGNQETQYF. CDR3 coding DNA: TGTGCCAGCAGCGGGGACAGGGGCAACCAAGAGACCCAGTACTTC.

V is TRBV7-3 and J is TRBJ2-5; tentative D call: TRBD2 (7 bases). Germline V CDR1 and CDR2: SGHTA, FQGTGA. There are 17 residues in the CDR3. Trimming left V 5 bases short and J 5 bases short, with 24 bases between. Written as DNA, the CDR3 is TGTGCCAGCAGCCTTATGGGGGGGCGGTCTGGGCTGGAGACCCAGTACTTC. Protein: CASSLMGGRSGLETQYF.

This CDR3 is CASSPDRGGSPLHF. The CDR3, as DNA: TGTGCCAGCAGTCCCGACAGGGGCGGTTCACCCCTCCACTTT. V gene TRBV27 combines with J gene TRBJ1-6, with 8 bases lining up with TRBD1. There are 14 residues in the CDR3. Looked up from germline, CDR1 is MNHEY and CDR2 is SMNVEV (reference sequence). Trimming removed 5 bases from V and 9 bases from J; junction bases left unmatched: 6.

The genes are TRBV2 and TRBJ1-2; tentative D call: TRBD1 (5 bases). The germline V gene encodes CDR1 SNHLY and CDR2 FYNNEI. The V and J ends lost 1 base and 2 bases respectively, with 11 bases between them. CDR3 length: 15 residues. CDR3 sequence (DNA): TGTGCCAGCAGTGAAGGGGGCTACCGAAACTATGGCTACACCTTC. As protein: CASSEGGYRNYGYTF. Full variable domain (outside the CDR3, taken from reference TRBV2 and TRBJ1-2): EPEVTQTPSHQVTQMGQEVILRCVPISNHLYFYWYRQILGQKVEFLVSFYNNEISEKSEIFDDQFSVERPDGSNFTLKIRSTKLEDSAMYFCASSEGGYRNYGYTFGSGTRLTVV.

The rearrangement uses TRBV18 and TRBJ1-1; TRBD1 might be the D (5 bases). The length of the CDR3 is 13 residues. Trimming stripped 2 bases from V and 3 bases from J, with 7 bases between. CDR1 and CDR2 (germline): KGHSH, LQKENI. CDR3: CASSPMTDTEAFF. CDR3 DNA: TGTGCCAGCTCACCAATGACAGACACTGAAGCTTTCTTT.

The rearrangement joins TRBV21-1 to TRBJ2-7; the table calls TRBD2, which could not be checked here. TRBV21-1 is designated a pseudogene. This CDR3 region has 17 residues. The CDR3 sequence: CASSAGPRVPGPYEQYF. CDR3 sequence (DNA): TGTGCCAGCAGCGCGGGGCCGAGGGTCCCAGGCCCCTACGAGCAGTACTTC.

This sequence joins TRBV28 and TRBJ1-2, with 8 nucleotides matching TRBD1. This CDR3 contains 15 residues. Germline V gene sequence: CDR1 MDHEN, CDR2 SYDVKM. Losses at the gene ends were 3 bases for V and 8 bases for J; bases not matched to a gene: 11. CDR3: CASSFGFGTGGGYTF. In nucleotides, the CDR3 is TGTGCCAGCAGTTTTGGCTTCGGGACAGGAGGAGGCTACACCTTC.

The chain has TRBV3-1 (or the pseudogene TRBV3-2) and TRBJ2-3; possibly TRBD2 for D (7 bases). Germline V gene data show CDR1 as LGHDT and CDR2 as YNNKEL (reference sequence). Trimming took off 4 bases at V and 1 base at J, with 18 bases between the two ends. CDR3 length: 17 amino acids. The CDR3 loop reads CASSPYSGGPRTDTQYF. Written as DNA, the CDR3 is TGTGCCAGCAGCCCATACTCGGGGGGCCCCCGCACAGATACGCAGTATTTT.

This chain links TRBV4-2 with TRBJ2-5, with 16 bases that match TRBD2. V lost 0 bases to trimming and J lost 4 bases; unmatched junction nucleotides: 5. The CDR3 loop spans 18 amino acids. Germline V lookup: CDR1 LGHNA, CDR2 YNFKEQ. This chain's CDR3 is CASSQDGTSGGAVETQYF. CDR3 nucleotide sequence: TGTGCCAGCAGCCAAGACGGGACTAGCGGGGGGGCGGTAGAGACCCAGTACTTC.

V usage is TRBV25-1 and J usage is TRBJ1-1; D might be TRBD1 (6 bases). The CDR3 extends over 16 amino acids. The germline V and J ends were trimmed by 4 bases and 1 base, with 16 bases remaining between them. The V gene's germline CDR1 is MGHDK and CDR2 SYGVNS. The CDR3 loop reads CASSATDRIPNTEAFF. CDR3 DNA: TGTGCCAGCAGTGCCACCGACAGGATCCCGAACACTGAAGCTTTCTTT. Together with reference TRBV25-1 and TRBJ1-1, the CDR3 gives the full variable domain: EADIYQTPRYLVIGTGKKITLECSQTMGHDKMYWYQQDPGMELHLIHYSYGVNSTEKGDLSSESTVSRIRTEHFPLTLESARPSHTSQYLCASSATDRIPNTEAFFGQGTRLTVV.

J is TRBJ1-1 and V is TRBV4-1, with a tentative D call TRBD1 (5 bases). The CDR3 extends over 12 amino acids. Germline CDR1 and CDR2: MGHRA and YSYEKL. The V end was cut by 2 bases, the J end by 10 bases, with 11 bases between. The CDR3, as DNA: TGCGCCAGCAGCCAATTTGCCGGGGGAGCTTTCTTT. Protein: CASSQFAGGAFF.

J is TRBJ1-5 and V is TRBV7-7; 8 bases are shared with TRBD1. With V trimmed by 8 bases and J by 8 bases, 29 bases remained unmatched. This CDR3 comprises 20 residues. Germline assignment: CDR1 SSHAT and CDR2 FNYEAQ (reference sequence). As DNA, the CDR3 is TGTGCCAGCGGACAGGGTAGGGAGCCCCAGCATTTACGGGGTAGGGAGCCCCAGCATTTT. This sequence encodes CASGQGREPQHLRGREPQHF.

The chain couples TRBV5-1 to TRBJ2-2; 13 bases map to TRBD2. After removal of 5 bases from V and 7 bases from J, the junction contained 11 bases not matched to a gene. The length of the CDR3 is 17 residues. Germline lookup yields CDR1 SGHRS and CDR2 YFSETQ. DNA of the CDR3: TGCGCCAGCAGGTCCCTAGGGACTAGCGGGGACATCGGGGAGCTGTTTTTT. Residues: CASRSLGTSGDIGELFF.

The V call is TRBV29-1, the J call TRBJ1-3; tentative D call: TRBD1 (6 bases). In germline, CDR1 is SQVTM, CDR2 ANQGSEA. The CDR3 totals 14 residues. Trimming took off 0 bases at V and 4 bases at J, with 10 bases between the two ends. The CDR3 loop reads CSVEDSGQGNTIYF. CDR3 nucleotide sequence: TGCAGCGTTGAAGATTCCGGACAGGGAAACACCATATATTTT. Complete variable domain (other parts from reference TRBV29-1 and TRBJ1-3): SAVISQKPSRDICQRGTSLTIQCQVDSQVTMMFWYRQQPGQSLTLIATANQGSEATYESGFVIDKFPISRPNLTFSTLTVSNMSPEDSSIYLCSVEDSGQGNTIYFGEGSWLTVV.

The chain uses TRBV6-1 and TRBJ1-4; 9 bases are a match to TRBD1. Germline V gene lookup returns CDR1 MNHNS and CDR2 SASEGT. The CDR3 consists of 15 residues. Trimming cost V 3 bases and J 8 bases; bases outside gene matches: 7. The CDR3 nucleotides are TGTGCCAGCAGTGATGACAGGGGGGTGAGGGAAAAACTGTTTTTT. Translation: CASSDDRGVREKLFF.

This clone showed up just once. The gene calls are TRBV4-1 and TRBJ2-1, with a tentative D call TRBD2 (7 bases). The CDR3 consists of 15 residues. CDR1 MGHRA and CDR2 YSYEKL come from the germline V gene. Trimming pared 0 bases from V and 7 bases from J, leaving 13 bases between. The CDR3 sequence: CASSQDLGRGNEQFF. The CDR3 DNA sequence: TGCGCCAGCAGCCAAGATCTAGGGAGGGGGAATGAGCAGTTCTTC.

The chain has TRBV5-1 and TRBJ2-5, with 11 positions matching TRBD2. The trim removed 3 bases at V and 1 base at J, leaving 2 bases unmatched. Germline V gene lookup returns CDR1 SGHRS and CDR2 YFSETQ. The CDR3 runs to 15 residues. CDR3 nucleotide sequence: TGCGCCAGCAGCTCGGGACTAGCGGCCCAAGAGACCCAGTACTTC. Its protein is CASSSGLAAQETQYF.

This CDR3 reads CASSFRQTYNEQFF. The DNA of the CDR3 is TGTGCCAGCAGCTTTAGACAGACTTACAATGAGCAGTTCTTC. The chain has TRBV7-9 and TRBJ2-1, with D tentatively TRBD1 (5 bases). V gave up 3 bases and J gave up 4 bases, with 10 bases separating them. The length of the CDR3 is 14 residues. Looked up from germline, CDR1 is SEHNR and CDR2 is FQNEAQ (reference sequence).